This T cell receptor beta chain was found in a study of shared clonotypes between healthy human individuals. Unmatched junction bases numbered 4, after V lost 3 bases and J lost 5 bases. Germline V gives CDR1 LNHDA, CDR2 SQIVND (reference sequence). The CDR3 is made up of 14 amino acids. The unsorted PBMC sample used ten immunoSEQ deep assay plates. TCRdb keeps only in-frame clones here, not all; method: immunoSEQ multiplex PCR. Of roughly 510,000 clones listed, roughly 85% are singletons. This chain links TRBV19 with TRBJ2-5; 9 nucleotides agree with TRBD2. This clonotype was obtained from a middle-aged woman in good health. Some clones in this sample may be carry-over from other donors' samples. The sequencing input was PBMCs. The CDR3 region is CASSMREGRETQYF. The CDR3 DNA reads TGTGCCAGTAGTATGCGGGAGGGCCGGGAGACCCAGTACTTC. The full variable domain, with the rest looked up from reference TRBV19 and TRBJ2-5, is DGGITQSPKYLFRKEGQNVTLSCEQNLNHDAMYWYRQDPGQGLRLIYYSQIVNDFQKGDIAEGYSVSREKKESFPLTVTSAQKNPTAFYLCASSMREGRETQYFGPGTRLLVL.